These 6 T cell receptor beta chains were all obtained from the same sample, sequenced in a study of OX40 agonist ivuxolimab in advanced cancers. TCRdb keeps only in-frame clones here, not all; method: immunoSEQ multiplex PCR. The sample yields approximately 17,000 clones, 70% to 80% seen once. Sequenced here: CD4+ or CD8+ T cells sorted from blood, sampled in a trial of the OX40 agonist ivuxolimab. The receptor source for this set is an adult with an advanced solid tumor such as melanoma, head and neck, liver or kidney cancer.

The chain joins TRBV11-2 to TRBJ2-1; the match to TRBD1 covers 12 bases. The germline CDR1 and CDR2 sequences are SGHAT and FQNNGV. Unmatched junction bases numbered 11, after V lost 5 bases and J lost 6 bases. The CDR3 spans 17 residues. DNA of the CDR3: TGTGCCAGCAGCGGGACAGGGGGCTGGGGTAGCGGCAATGAGCAGTTCTTC. This codes for CASSGTGGWGSGNEQFF. Drawing the rest from reference TRBV11-2 and TRBJ2-1, the complete variable domain is EAGVAQSPRYKIIEKRQSVAFWCNPISGHATLYWYQQILGQGPKLLIQFQNNGVVDDSQLPKDRFSAERLKGVDSTLKIQPAKLEDSAVYLCASSGTGGWGSGNEQFFGPGTRLTVL.

The chain employs TRBV28 and TRBJ2-7, with 9 bases that match TRBD1. Germline V gene lookup returns CDR1 MDHEN and CDR2 SYDVKM. Trimming took 6 bases from V and 4 from J; bases not matched to a gene: 7. This CDR3 has 14 amino acids. This CDR3 reads CASRAGTGIYEQYF. The CDR3, as DNA: TGTGCCAGCAGAGCCGGGACAGGGATTTACGAGCAGTACTTC.

V gene TRBV7-6 combines with J gene TRBJ2-2; 8 nucleotides line up with TRBD2. J was trimmed by 7 bases and V by 0 bases; bases with no gene match: 4. The CDR3 runs to 15 residues. CDR1 is SGHVS, CDR2 FNYEAQ, per germline. The CDR3, as DNA: TGTGCCAGCAGCTTAGCGGCAGCGGGAGACGGGGAGCTGTTTTTT. Residues: CASSLAAAGDGELFF.

The J gene is TRBJ1-2, the V gene TRBV7-2; D unclear. The CDR3 has 13 residues. Looked up from germline, CDR1 is SGHTA and CDR2 is FQGNSA. Trimming left V 5 bases short and J 6 bases short, with 13 bases between. The CDR3, as DNA: TGTGCCAGCAGCATGACCGTATGGAATGGCTACACCTTC. Translation gives CASSMTVWNGYTF.

The chain employs TRBV7-9 and TRBJ1-2; D perhaps matches TRBD1 (5 bases). CDR3 length: 13 amino acids. Trimming removed 5 bases from V and 7 bases from J, with 14 bases in between. CDR1 is SEHNR and CDR2 is FQNEAQ in the germline V gene (reference sequence). The CDR3 here is CASSRPGLGGYTF. In nucleotides, the CDR3 is TGTGCCAGCAGCCGCCCGGGACTTGGTGGCTACACCTTC.

This chain uses TRBV6-5 with TRBJ1-5; D gene unclear. The V gene lost 6 bases and the J gene lost 3 bases, with 12 bases spanning the gap. Germline CDR1 MNHEY, CDR2 SVGAGI. CDR3 length: 14 residues. CDR3 residues: CASSQAPDNQPQHF. The CDR3 DNA follows: TGTGCCAGCAGCCAGGCGCCGGACAATCAGCCCCAGCATTTT.